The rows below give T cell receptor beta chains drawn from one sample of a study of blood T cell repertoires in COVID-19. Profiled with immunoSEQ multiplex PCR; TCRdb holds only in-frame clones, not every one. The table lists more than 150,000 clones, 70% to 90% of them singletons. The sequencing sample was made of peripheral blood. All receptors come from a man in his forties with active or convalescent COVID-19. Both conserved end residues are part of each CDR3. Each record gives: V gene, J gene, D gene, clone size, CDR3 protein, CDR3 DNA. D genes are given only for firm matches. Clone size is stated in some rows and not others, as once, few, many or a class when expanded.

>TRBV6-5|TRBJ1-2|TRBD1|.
CASRRQGGGYGYTF
TGTGCCAGCAGAAGACAGGGTGGGGGCTATGGCTACACCTTC
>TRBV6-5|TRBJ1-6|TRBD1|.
CASTGTGDSPLHF
TGTGCCAGCACTGGGACAGGGGATTCACCCCTCCACTTT
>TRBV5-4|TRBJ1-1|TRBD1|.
CASSLAGTGSTEAFF
TGTGCCAGCAGCTTGGCCGGGACAGGGTCCACTGAAGCTTTCTTT
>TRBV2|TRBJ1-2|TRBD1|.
CASSSGQGASNYGYTF
TGTGCCAGCAGTTCTGGACAGGGGGCGTCCAACTATGGCTACACCTTC
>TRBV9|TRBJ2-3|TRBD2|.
CASSLGTSGRDTQYF
TGTGCCAGCAGCCTCGGGACTAGCGGTCGGGATACGCAGTATTTT
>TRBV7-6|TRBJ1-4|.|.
CASSQHLPSRGTNEKLFF
TGTGCCAGCAGCCAACATCTACCGTCGAGGGGGACTAATGAAAAACTGTTTTTT
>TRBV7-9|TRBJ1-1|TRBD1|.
CASSFWTGDSEAFF
TGTGCCAGCAGCTTTTGGACAGGGGACAGTGAAGCTTTCTTT
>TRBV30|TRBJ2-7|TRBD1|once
CAWSLQGIRRSYEQYF
TGTGCCTGGAGTTTACAGGGGATCCGGCGCTCCTACGAGCAGTACTTC
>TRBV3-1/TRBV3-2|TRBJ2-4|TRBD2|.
CASSQGAGAENIQYF
TGTGCCAGCAGCCAAGGAGCGGGGGCCGAAAACATTCAGTACTTC
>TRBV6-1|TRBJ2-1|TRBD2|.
CASSERLAGGRNEQFF
TGTGCCAGCAGTGAAAGACTAGCGGGGGGACGCAATGAGCAGTTCTTC
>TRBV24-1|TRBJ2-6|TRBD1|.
CATSDPPGSTTGAPSSGANVLTF
TGTGCCACCAGTGATCCCCCGGGCTCTACGACAGGGGCGCCGAGCTCTGGGGCCAACGTCCTGACTTTC
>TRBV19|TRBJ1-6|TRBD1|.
CASSIEDRVAPLHF
TGTGCCAGTAGTATAGAAGACAGGGTGGCACCCCTCCACTTT
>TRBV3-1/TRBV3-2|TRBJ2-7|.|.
CASSQVEGSEQYF
TGTGCCAGCAGCCAGGTCGAAGGGAGCGAGCAGTACTTC
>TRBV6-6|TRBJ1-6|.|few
CASSWRGTNNSPLHF
TGTGCCAGCAGTTGGCGGGGAACAAATAATTCACCCCTCCACTTT
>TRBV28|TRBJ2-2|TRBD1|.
CASSSLWLSTGGTGELFF
TGTGCCAGCAGTTCGTTATGGCTTTCGACAGGGGGTACCGGGGAGCTGTTTTTT
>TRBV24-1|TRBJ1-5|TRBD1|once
CATSDYRGPQPQHF
TGTGCCACCAGTGATTACAGGGGGCCTCAGCCCCAGCATTTT
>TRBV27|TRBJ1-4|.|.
CASRNLQGGAEKLFF
TGTGCCAGCAGAAATCTACAGGGAGGGGCTGAAAAACTGTTTTTT
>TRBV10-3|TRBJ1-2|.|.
CAISLDSRGYTF
TGTGCCATCAGTCTAGACAGCCGTGGCTACACCTTC
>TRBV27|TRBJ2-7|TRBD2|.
CASSPLAGGQAYEQYF
TGTGCCAGCAGTCCCCTAGCGGGGGGGCAGGCCTACGAGCAGTACTTC
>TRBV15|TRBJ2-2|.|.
CATSRDFSGELFF
TGTGCCACCAGCAGAGATTTCTCCGGGGAGCTGTTTTTT
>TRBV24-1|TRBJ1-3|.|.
CATSDPGSGNTIYF
TGTGCCACCAGTGATCCGGGCTCTGGAAACACCATATATTTT
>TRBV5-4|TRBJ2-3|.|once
CASQRDLSADTQYF
TGTGCCAGCCAACGGGACTTAAGCGCAGATACGCAGTATTTT
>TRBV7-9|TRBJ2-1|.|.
CASSLGTGTTEFF
TGTGCCAGCAGCTTAGGCACCGGGACAACGGAGTTCTTC
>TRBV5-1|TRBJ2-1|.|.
CASSLVAEPSYNEQFF
TGCGCCAGCAGCTTGGTGGCGGAACCGTCCTACAATGAGCAGTTCTTC
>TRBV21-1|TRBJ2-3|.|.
CASSNRTSDTDTQYF
TGTGCCAGCAGCAACAGGACTAGCGACACAGATACGCAGTATTTT
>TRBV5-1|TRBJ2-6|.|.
CASNPSGANVLTF
TGCGCCAGCAACCCGAGCGGGGCCAACGTCCTGACTTTC
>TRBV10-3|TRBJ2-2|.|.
CAIRFSGNTGELFF
TGTGCCATCAGGTTCTCGGGGAACACCGGGGAGCTGTTTTTT
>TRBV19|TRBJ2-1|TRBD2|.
CASGLAAGGNEQFF
TGTGCCAGTGGCCTTGCCGCGGGGGGCAATGAGCAGTTCTTC
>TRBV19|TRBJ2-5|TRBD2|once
CATNGGAQETQYF
TGTGCCACCAACGGGGGGGCCCAAGAGACCCAGTACTTC
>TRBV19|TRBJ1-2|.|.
CASSVQGYGYTF
TGTGCCAGTAGCGTACAGGGCTATGGCTACACCTTC
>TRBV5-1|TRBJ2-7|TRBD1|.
CASSLTGTGVGEQYF
TGCGCCAGCAGCTTGACCGGGACAGGGGTAGGCGAGCAGTACTTC
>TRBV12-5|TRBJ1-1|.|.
CASGIDGDTEAFF
TGTGCTAGTGGCATCGACGGAGACACTGAAGCTTTCTTT
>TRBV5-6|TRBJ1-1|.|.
CASSLGYSEAFF
TGTGCCAGCAGCTTGGGGTACTCTGAAGCTTTCTTT
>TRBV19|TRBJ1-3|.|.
CASSRTEFASGNTIYF
TGTGCCAGTAGCCGGACAGAATTCGCCTCTGGAAACACCATATATTTT
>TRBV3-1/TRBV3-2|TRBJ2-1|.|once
CASSQESGASIDEQFF
TGTGCCAGCAGCCAAGAATCAGGGGCCAGTATCGATGAGCAGTTCTTC
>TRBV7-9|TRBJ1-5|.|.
CASSHSSNQPQHF
TGTGCCAGCAGCCACTCTAGCAATCAGCCCCAGCATTTT
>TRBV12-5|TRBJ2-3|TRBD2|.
CASGAGLAGGREDTQYF
TGTGCTAGTGGTGCGGGACTAGCGGGGGGCCGGGAAGATACGCAGTATTTT
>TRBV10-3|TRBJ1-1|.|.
CAISPSRSMAFF
TGTGCCATCAGCCCCTCTAGATCAATGGCTTTCTTT
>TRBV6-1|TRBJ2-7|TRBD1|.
CASRLPSGQGYEQYF
TGTGCCAGCAGATTGCCTTCGGGACAGGGCTACGAGCAGTACTTC
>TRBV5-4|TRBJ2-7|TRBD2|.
CASSLSGTSGISYEQYF
TGTGCCAGCAGCTTGTCTGGGACTAGCGGTATCTCCTACGAGCAGTACTTC
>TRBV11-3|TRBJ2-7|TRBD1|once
CASSLSLGQGGRESSYEQYF
TGTGCCAGCAGCTTATCATTGGGACAGGGAGGGAGAGAAAGCTCCTACGAGCAGTACTTC
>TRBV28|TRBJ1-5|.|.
CASSRQGRQPQHF
TGTGCCAGCAGTCGGCAGGGCCGTCAGCCCCAGCATTTT